These 31 T cell receptor beta chains were sequenced from one sample in a study of cytomegalovirus exposure and HLA in healthy donors. The PCR used 60 Vbeta and 13 Jbeta primers. TCRdb keeps only in-frame clones here, not all; method: immunoSEQ multiplex PCR. The sample holds under 200,000 clones, 68% seen once. Sequencing was performed on PBMCs. These TCRs come from a man aged 45-65 years in good health and CMV-seronegative.

A note on this clone: Other DNA sequences within the sample encode an identical CDR3. The CDR3 here is CASSQEGLAGRETQYF. For the CDR3, the DNA is TGCGCCAGCAGCCAAGAAGGACTAGCGGGGCGAGAGACCCAGTACTTC. V gene TRBV4-1 combines with J gene TRBJ2-5, with 12 bases that match TRBD2. Losses at the gene ends were 0 bases for V and 4 bases for J; bases not matched to a gene: 3. Germline V CDR1 and CDR2: MGHRA, YSYEKL. This CDR3 contains 16 residues.

The chain has TRBV10-1 and TRBJ2-5, with 10 bases that match TRBD2. V gave up 2 bases and J gave up 3 bases; unmatched junction bases: 9. The CDR3 is 17 amino acids. Germline loops: CDR1 WNHNN, CDR2 SYGVQD (reference sequence). CDR3 bases: TGCGCCAGCAGTGAGGCGGGACTAGCGCTAGGAAAAGAGACCCAGTACTTC. Translated: CASSEAGLALGKETQYF.

The chain is built from TRBV7-9 and TRBJ1-2; possibly TRBD1 for D (6 bases). Germline V gene lookup returns CDR1 SEHNR and CDR2 FQNEAQ (reference sequence). The CDR3 extends over 14 amino acids. The V end lost 1 base, the J end lost 5 bases, and 11 bases lay between the germline ends. The CDR3 nucleotides read TGTGCCAGCAGCTTAGAACAGGGATTGTATGGCTACACCTTC. Protein sequence: CASSLEQGLYGYTF.

This sequence joins TRBV6-1 and TRBJ1-5; TRBD1 agrees at 10 bases. CDR3 length: 16 residues. Germline V lookup: CDR1 MNHNS, CDR2 SASEGT. The V segment lost 2 bases and the J segment 5 bases; nucleotides outside the gene matches: 6. CDR3 protein: CASSERDRGQYQPQHF. In nucleotides, the CDR3 is TGTGCCAGCAGTGAACGAGACAGGGGGCAATATCAGCCCCAGCATTTT.

The rearrangement uses TRBV10-1 and TRBJ2-5, with 7 nucleotides matching TRBD2. V shed 4 bases, J shed 4 bases, and the junction held 6 bases outside the gene matches. Germline V gives CDR1 WNHNN, CDR2 SYGVQD (reference sequence). The length of the CDR3 is 14 residues. In nucleotides, the CDR3 is TGCGCCAGCAGTGGGTTTGGGGAGGGAGAGACCCAGTACTTC. Translated, it gives CASSGFGEGETQYF.

The rearrangement uses TRBV11-3 and TRBJ2-2; D is uncertain. CDR3 size: 14 residues. Germline V CDR1 and CDR2: SGHNT, YENEEA. V was cut by 2 bases and J by 2 bases, with 6 bases left in between. The CDR3 nucleotides are TGTGCCAGCAGCTTAAACGGTAACACCGGGGAGCTGTTTTTT. Translated: CASSLNGNTGELFF.

The chain couples TRBV4-2 to TRBJ2-7, with TRBD1 identical over 9 bases. V shed 4 bases, J shed 0 bases, and the junction held 10 bases outside the gene matches. Germline values: CDR1 LGHNA, CDR2 YNFKEQ. This CDR3 has 17 residues. CDR3: CASSLGQGITGSYEQYF. The CDR3, as DNA: TGTGCCAGCAGCCTGGGACAGGGTATTACCGGCTCCTACGAGCAGTACTTC.

This chain uses TRBV6-5 with TRBJ1-2, with D tentatively TRBD1 (6 bases). The V end lost 6 bases, the J end lost 0 bases, and 8 bases lay between the germline ends. The length of the CDR3 is 13 residues. Germline CDR1 is MNHEY and CDR2 is SVGAGI. This chain's CDR3 is CASRDRANYGYTF. CDR3 DNA sequence: TGTGCCAGCAGGGACAGAGCTAACTATGGCTACACCTTC.

The rearrangement links TRBV28 to TRBJ2-7; D call uncertain. Per the germline V gene, CDR1 is MDHEN and CDR2 is SYDVKM. The V and J ends lost 4 bases and 0 bases respectively, with 4 bases between them. The CDR3 is made up of 12 amino acids. CDR3 coding DNA: TGTGCCAGCAGTTCCCTCTCCTACGAGCAGTACTTC. This sequence encodes CASSSLSYEQYF. Variable domain in full (rest from reference TRBV28 and TRBJ2-7): DVKVTQSSRYLVKRTGEKVFLECVQDMDHENMFWYRQDPGLGLRLIYFSYDVKMKEKGDIPEGYSVSREKKERFSLILESASTNQTSMYLCASSSLSYEQYFGPGTRLTVT.

The chain couples TRBV5-4 to TRBJ1-2, with 8 bases fitting TRBD1. Trimming took 4 bases from V and 2 from J; bases not matched to a gene: 4. Per the germline V gene, CDR1 is SGHNT and CDR2 is YYREEE (reference sequence). The CDR3 totals 14 residues. CDR3: CASSAYRGNYGYTF. CDR3 nucleotide sequence: TGTGCCAGCAGCGCCTACAGGGGGAACTATGGCTACACCTTC.

There are a few counts of this clone. The rearrangement uses TRBV5-8 and TRBJ2-1, with TRBD1 as a possible D gene (6 bases). The CDR3 runs to 14 residues. Per germline, CDR1 SGHTS and CDR2 YDEGEE. Trimming pared 4 bases from V and 1 base from J, leaving 9 bases between. The CDR3 nucleotides are TGTGCCAGCAGCGAAGGACAGTCCTACAATGAGCAGTTCTTC. Amino acid sequence: CASSEGQSYNEQFF.

The chain is built from TRBV5-1 and TRBJ1-2; D is possibly TRBD1 (6 bases). The V and J ends lost 4 bases and 2 bases respectively, with 15 bases between them. Germline CDR1 reads SGHRS; CDR2 reads YFSETQ. The CDR3 extends over 15 amino acids. The CDR3 nucleotides are TGCGCCAGCAGCGGTAACCCAGGACAGAACTATGGCTACACCTTC. It specifies CASSGNPGQNYGYTF. The variable domain in full, with the rest retrieved from reference TRBV5-1 and TRBJ1-2, is KAGVTQTPRYLIKTRGQQVTLSCSPISGHRSVSWYQQTPGQGLQFLFEYFSETQRNKGNFPGRFSGRQFSNSRSEMNVSTLELGDSALYLCASSGNPGQNYGYTFGSGTRLTVV.

The gene calls are TRBV25-1 and TRBJ2-1; maybe TRBD1 (6 bases). The CDR3 contains 13 residues. The V gene's germline CDR1 is MGHDK and CDR2 SYGVNS. Trimming removed 6 bases at V and 8 bases at J, with 14 bases between. The CDR3 sequence is CASRALQGYEQFF. The DNA for the CDR3 is TGTGCCAGCAGGGCCCTACAGGGCTATGAGCAGTTCTTC. Using reference TRBV25-1 and TRBJ2-1 for the parts outside the CDR3, the full variable domain is EADIYQTPRYLVIGTGKKITLECSQTMGHDKMYWYQQDPGMELHLIHYSYGVNSTEKGDLSSESTVSRIRTEHFPLTLESARPSHTSQYLCASRALQGYEQFFGPGTRLTVL.

This chain uses TRBV7-9 with TRBJ2-3; the match to TRBD2 covers 11 bases. The CDR3 loop spans 17 amino acids. The V and J ends lost 4 bases and 0 bases, in that order; junction bases with no gene match: 6. Per the germline V gene, CDR1 is SEHNR and CDR2 is FQNEAQ (reference sequence). This CDR3 reads CASSSTSGVSSTDTQYF. In DNA, the CDR3 is TGTGCCAGCAGCTCGACTAGCGGGGTTTCTAGCACAGATACGCAGTATTTT.

V usage is TRBV4-3 and J usage is TRBJ2-5; no reliable D call. The CDR3 totals 11 residues. The V and J ends lost 6 bases and 3 bases respectively, with 5 bases between them. The V gene's germline CDR1 is LGHNA and CDR2 YSLEER. The CDR3 bases are TGCGCCAGCAGTGCGGAAGAGACCCAGTACTTC. It yields the protein CASSAEETQYF.

The CDR3 DNA follows: TGCGCCAGCAGCCGGGACAGCCAAGAGACCCAGTACTTC. It encodes CASSRDSQETQYF. The chain uses TRBV5-1 and TRBJ2-5; 7 nucleotides line up with TRBD1. The CDR3 sequence is 13 residues long. The trim removed 4 bases at V and 1 base at J, leaving 1 base unmatched. Germline values: CDR1 SGHRS, CDR2 YFSETQ.

The chain combines TRBV19 with TRBJ1-5; the D gene is possibly TRBD1 (6 bases). This CDR3 contains 13 residues. Germline assignment: CDR1 LNHDA and CDR2 SQIVND (reference sequence). V lost 9 bases and J 3 bases, leaving 12 bases between the germline ends. In DNA, the CDR3 is TGTGCCAGCCGGGACAATTACAATCAGCCCCAGCATTTT. Amino acids: CASRDNYNQPQHF.

This clone appeared a single time. CDR3 DNA: TGTGCCAGCAGCTTAAGTGGGGGCATCGGGTTTAACTATGGCTACACCTTC. It translates to CASSLSGGIGFNYGYTF. This sequence joins TRBV7-3 and TRBJ1-2; D perhaps matches TRBD1 (6 bases). CDR3 length: 17 residues. V was trimmed by 1 base and J by 1 base, leaving 16 bases between them. The germline V gene encodes CDR1 SGHTA and CDR2 FQGTGA.

The chain carries TRBV19 and TRBJ2-7, with TRBD1 matching 7 bases. Germline CDR1 LNHDA, CDR2 SQIVND (reference sequence). The CDR3 has 12 residues. V gave up 3 bases and J gave up 7 bases; unmatched junction bases: 3. DNA for the CDR3: TGTGCCAGTAGTATTCCAGGGGGTGAGCAGTACTTC. Amino acids: CASSIPGGEQYF.

The J gene is TRBJ2-7, the V gene TRBV7-9; D possibly corresponds to TRBD1 (5 bases). There are 14 residues in the CDR3. With 2 bases removed from V and 3 bases from J, the gap between germline ends came to 11 bases. Germline loops: CDR1 SEHNR, CDR2 FQNEAQ (reference sequence). In DNA form, the CDR3 reads TGTGCCAGCAGCTTAATGGGGCCCCACTACGAGCAGTACTTC. Its translation is CASSLMGPHYEQYF.

J is TRBJ2-2 and V is TRBV6-4; D remains ambiguous. The germline CDR1 and CDR2 sequences are MRHNA and SNTAGT. The CDR3 extends over 13 amino acids. Deletions cut 8 bases from V and 5 bases from J, with 12 bases between. The CDR3 bases are TGTGCCAGCCGGATGGAACTAACCGGGGAGCTGTTTTTT. It is translated as CASRMELTGELFF.

The genes are TRBV29-1 and TRBJ2-3, with 7 bases aligning to TRBD1. CDR3 length equals 18 residues. V lost 1 base and J lost 3; bases outside the gene matches: 16. Germline V CDR1 and CDR2: SQVTM, ANQGSEA. The CDR3 DNA reads as TGCAGCGTTGAAGGTTGGGTCGAGGCAGGGGGTATAACAGATACGCAGTATTTT. Protein sequence: CSVEGWVEAGGITDTQYF.

The chain recombines TRBV7-2 with TRBJ2-3, with D hard to call. V gave up 0 bases and J gave up 3 bases, with 4 bases separating them. The V gene's germline CDR1 is SGHTA and CDR2 FQGNSA. The CDR3 is made up of 13 amino acids. The CDR3 DNA reads as TGTGCCAGCAGCTTAGCCACAACAGATACGCAGTATTTT. It translates to CASSLATTDTQYF. The full variable domain, completed using reference TRBV7-2 and TRBJ2-3, is GAGVSQSPSNKVTEKGKDVELRCDPISGHTALYWYRQSLGQGLEFLIYFQGNSAPDKSGLPSDRFSAERTGGSVSTLTIQRTQQEDSAVYLCASSLATTDTQYFGPGTRLTVL.

The CDR3 bases are TGCGCCAGCAGCCCTAGCGGGAGCTACGAGCAGTACTTC. Translation: CASSPSGSYEQYF. The chain is built from TRBV4-3 and TRBJ2-7; 10 bases map to TRBD2. Trimming at V came to 4 bases and at J to 3 bases, leaving 0 bases not matched to a gene. This CDR3 comprises 13 residues. Germline values: CDR1 LGHNA, CDR2 YSLEER.

The genes are TRBV15 and TRBJ2-7; 9 bases match TRBD1. The CDR3 is made up of 15 amino acids. J gave up 2 bases and V 4 bases, and 6 bases lay outside the gene matches. The germline V gene has CDR1 LNHNV and CDR2 YYDKDF (reference sequence). The CDR3 spells CATSTMGTGTYEQYF. The CDR3 nucleotides read TGTGCCACCAGCACCATGGGGACAGGGACCTACGAGCAGTACTTC.

This clone was seen only once. The rearrangement uses TRBV6-6 and TRBJ2-3, with 7 bases that match TRBD1. Germline-derived CDR1 and CDR2 are MNHNY and SVGAGI (reference sequence). The CDR3 covers 13 residues. V dropped 10 bases and J dropped 2; count of bases not matched to a gene: 6. Here the CDR3 DNA reads TGTGCCAACCGGGACAGCTACACAGATACGCAGTATTTT. Protein sequence: CANRDSYTDTQYF.

The V call is TRBV29-1, the J call TRBJ2-7, with 11 bases that match TRBD1. The germline V gene encodes CDR1 SQVTM and CDR2 ANQGSEA. This CDR3 has 14 residues. The V gene end was trimmed by 6 bases and the J gene end by 3 bases; junction bases not matched to a gene: 7. The CDR3 protein is CSVQGDRGDYEQYF. The CDR3 DNA reads as TGCAGCGTCCAAGGGGACAGGGGGGACTACGAGCAGTACTTC.

The chain joins TRBV28 to TRBJ1-1; D is unresolved. V dropped 5 bases and J dropped 5 bases, with 18 bases sitting between them. This CDR3 region has 15 residues. CDR1 and CDR2 (germline): MDHEN, SYDVKM. The CDR3 region has the DNA TGTGCCAGCAGTACCCGCCAGGTCCGCGGGACTGAAGCTTTCTTT. It encodes CASSTRQVRGTEAFF.

This clone was detected a few times. The rearrangement joins TRBV19 to TRBJ2-7, with a possible D match to TRBD1 (6 bases). The CDR3 is 15 residues long. Trimming removed 5 bases from V and 2 bases from J, with 16 bases in between. CDR1 and CDR2 from the germline V gene are LNHDA and SQIVND (reference sequence). CDR3 nucleotide sequence: TGTGCCAGTAGTTTTAATGGGGGCACCACCTACGAGCAGTACTTC. As protein: CASSFNGGTTYEQYF.

The chain couples TRBV20-1 to TRBJ1-2; D is ambiguous. Germline CDR1 DFQATT, CDR2 SNEGSKA (reference sequence). This CDR3 spans 9 amino acids. V was cut by 6 bases and J by 7 bases, with 6 bases left in between. This chain's CDR3 is CSAHSGYTF. The CDR3 DNA reads TGCAGTGCCCATAGTGGCTACACCTTC.

A word on this clone: Sequence at one end of the junction differs from germline and may be a read error. V gene TRBV18 combines with J gene TRBJ2-7; maybe TRBD1 (6 bases). The germline gives CDR1 KGHSH, CDR2 LQKENI. CDR3 size: 15 residues. CDR3 sequence: CASSPVVLGQRPMHF. For the CDR3, the DNA is TGTGCCAGCTCACCAGTAGTACTAGGACAGCGTCCTATGCACTTC.